This is a list of T cell receptor beta chains from one sample in a study of control samples from healthy donors and cancer patients. Data came from immunoSEQ multiplex PCR; TCRdb stores just in-frame clones and leaves some out. The sample yields approximately 97,000 clones, about 91% seen once. Sequenced material: blood. The origin of the receptors is a man aged 25-45 years in good health. Both conserved end residues are trimmed from each CDR3. Each record gives: D gene, V gene, J gene, CDR3 protein. The D gene is left open where the match is weak.

D gene: NA
V gene: TRBV6-6
J gene: TRBJ1-1
CDR3 protein: ASSYSEGVGAF

D gene: NA
V gene: TRBV11-3
J gene: TRBJ2-2
CDR3 protein: ASSTNTGELF

D gene: TRBD2
V gene: TRBV19
J gene: TRBJ2-7
CDR3 protein: ASSLAYLAGGHEQY

D gene: NA
V gene: TRBV7-9
J gene: TRBJ1-1
CDR3 protein: ASSLEGRGAEAF

D gene: NA
V gene: TRBV28
J gene: TRBJ1-1
CDR3 protein: ASSLFMNTEAF

D gene: NA
V gene: TRBV5-1
J gene: TRBJ2-3
CDR3 protein: ASSLRTSTDTQY

D gene: NA
V gene: TRBV7-2
J gene: TRBJ1-4
CDR3 protein: ASSLRGVGSSNEKLF

D gene: TRBD1
V gene: TRBV23-1
J gene: TRBJ2-1
CDR3 protein: ASSQHGTGDSYNEQF

D gene: NA
V gene: TRBV7-2
J gene: TRBJ2-1
CDR3 protein: ASSSRLPADHNEQF

D gene: NA
V gene: TRBV5-3
J gene: TRBJ2-5
CDR3 protein: ARSSRALQETQY

D gene: NA
V gene: TRBV9
J gene: TRBJ2-2
CDR3 protein: ASSVDSSRELF

D gene: NA
V gene: TRBV7-3
J gene: TRBJ2-1
CDR3 protein: ASSLGQYNEQF

D gene: NA
V gene: TRBV5-6
J gene: TRBJ1-1
CDR3 protein: ASSQGSNTEAF

D gene: TRBD2
V gene: TRBV19
J gene: TRBJ2-3
CDR3 protein: ASSGTGTDTQY

D gene: NA
V gene: TRBV19
J gene: TRBJ1-1
CDR3 protein: ASSQPTGLYTEAF

D gene: TRBD2
V gene: TRBV4-1
J gene: TRBJ2-1
CDR3 protein: ASSQTYPAGVSYNEQF